This TCR beta chain emerged from a study of beta chain features in type 1 diabetes. Background on the study: All of the samples together had 107,917,701 sorted cells examined. Study outcomes and limitations: When Type 1 diabetes patients were examined, their TCRB CDR3s proved moderately but significantly shorter in all four CD4+ subsets. Reduced insertions and increased deletions marked VDJ junctions in type 1 diabetes patients. Naive, central memory and Treg TCRB repertoires seemed to resemble each other more closely in patients than they did in healthy donors.

In its sample, this clone was seen a few times. Its target is unknown. V shed 5 bases, J shed 6 bases, and the junction held 17 bases outside the gene matches. This CDR3 has 16 residues. Germline CDR1 is GTSNPN and CDR2 is SVGIG (reference sequence). What was sequenced were expressed TCRB transcripts, since all of the isolated RNA had been reverse transcribed. Sequencing used immunoSEQ multiplex PCR; TCRdb keeps in-frame clones, though not all of them. The sample carries around 690,000 clones, 12% recorded once. This TCR came from a man aged 25 to 40 with type 1 diabetes. The sample consisted of naive CD4+ T cells from blood. J is TRBJ2-3 and V is TRBV30, with TRBD2 matching 7 bases. The CDR3 here is CAWEGPDRGGGDTQYF. The DNA of the CDR3 is TGTGCCTGGGAGGGACCGGACCGCGGGGGAGGGGATACGCAGTATTTT.